Below are 5 T cell receptor beta chains sequenced from a single sample in a study of sequential checkpoint blockade in melanoma. Indicated treatment: randomized to nivolumab then ipilimumab (arm A) or the reverse (arm B). The data were produced by immunoSEQ multiplex PCR, yet TCRdb's version contains in-frame clones alone and is incomplete. Of roughly 10,000 clones detected, under 60% appear once; the ten largest clones hold 15% to 20%. The starting material was CD8+ T cells sorted from blood (inferred from file names), obtained from a patient given nivolumab and ipilimumab in sequence. These TCRs come from a human donor with melanoma.

This clone has a handful of counts. J is TRBJ2-1 and V is TRBV7-9, with D possibly matching TRBD2 (5 bases). The length of the CDR3 is 11 residues. The V and J ends lost 3 bases and 9 bases respectively, with 6 bases between them. Germline CDR1 is SEHNR and CDR2 is FQNEAQ (reference sequence). In DNA form, the CDR3 reads TGTGCCAGCAGCTTCGAGGGTGAGCAGTTCTTC. Translated, it gives CASSFEGEQFF.

The chain carries TRBV27 and TRBJ2-7, with TRBD2 identical over 8 bases. From germline, CDR1 is MNHEY and CDR2 SMNVEV (reference sequence). The length of the CDR3 is 14 residues. The junction had 5 bases not matched to a gene; V was cut back by 2 bases and J by 5 bases. In nucleotides, the CDR3 is TGTGCCAGCAGTTTAGACGGACTAGCCCACGAGCAGTACTTC. Translated, it gives CASSLDGLAHEQYF.

The V and J genes are TRBV5-4 and TRBJ2-7, with TRBD2 identical over 9 bases. Germline CDR1 is SGHNT and CDR2 is YYREEE (reference sequence). V shed 1 base and J 0 bases; nucleotides not matched to a gene: 5. CDR3 length equals 16 residues. Here the CDR3 DNA reads TGTGCCAGCAGCTTGTTCCCTAGCGGGACCTCCTACGAGCAGTACTTC. Protein sequence: CASSLFPSGTSYEQYF.

J is TRBJ2-5 and V is TRBV5-1, with D perhaps matching TRBD2 (5 bases). The V gene's germline CDR1 is SGHRS and CDR2 YFSETQ. CDR3 size: 14 residues. V dropped 9 bases and J dropped 4 bases, with 19 bases sitting between them. The CDR3 DNA reads TGCGCCATCCCCCCGGACTGTCGGGGAGAGACCCAGTACTTC. Translation gives CAIPPDCRGETQYF.

The count of this clone is one. CDR3 loop: CASTRDHENEKLFF. CDR3 nucleotide sequence: TGTGCCAGCACCAGGGATCACGAGAATGAAAAACTGTTTTTT. The rearrangement joins TRBV28 to TRBJ1-4, with D perhaps matching TRBD1 (5 bases). Germline V gene lookup returns CDR1 MDHEN and CDR2 SYDVKM. CDR3 length: 14 residues. V lost 7 bases to trimming and J lost 5 bases, with 14 bases between them.